The 18 T cell receptor beta chains below were found in one sample sequenced in a study of blood T cell repertoires in COVID-19. Sequencing was performed with immunoSEQ multiplex PCR; in TCRdb, only in-frame clones are kept and a portion is missing. The sample lists over 200,000 clones, 84% occurring once. The sample comprised peripheral blood. The receptor set was obtained from a woman of 80 years or more with COVID-19, enrolled during active disease.

V and J are TRBV6-5 and TRBJ1-5, with 8 bases aligning to TRBD1. Germline CDR1 and CDR2: MNHEY and SVGAGI. V shed 8 bases and J 10 bases; nucleotides not matched to a gene: 13. The CDR3 consists of 14 residues. CDR3 nucleotides: TGTGCCAGCCTTCGAACAGGGGGAGAGGGCCCCCAGCATTTT. As protein: CASLRTGGEGPQHF.

This chain connects TRBV9 to TRBJ2-3; 8 nucleotides match TRBD1. Germline V gene lookup returns CDR1 SGDLS and CDR2 YYNGEE. The V segment lost 2 bases and the J segment 5 bases; nucleotides outside the gene matches: 4. The CDR3 length is 14 residues. The CDR3 DNA sequence: TGTGCCAGCAGCGTTGGCGGGACAGGAGATACGCAGTATTTT. Translated: CASSVGGTGDTQYF.

Comments on this clone: The junction departs from germline at one end; a sequencing error may be responsible. This chain connects TRBV7-7 to TRBJ2-1, with 14 nucleotides matching TRBD2. The CDR3 runs to 15 residues. CDR1 and CDR2 from the germline V gene are SSHAT and FNYEAQ (reference sequence). The CDR3 is CASSSGTSGGNEQFF. CDR3 nucleotides: TGTGCTAGCAGCTCCGGGACTAGCGGGGGTAATGAGCAGTTCTTC.

V gene TRBV2 combines with J gene TRBJ1-3, with TRBD1 as a possible D gene (6 bases). The CDR3 loop spans 17 amino acids. Germline assignment: CDR1 SNHLY and CDR2 FYNNEI. Between the trimmed V and J ends, which lost 2 bases and 0 bases, there was a span of 14 bases. CDR3 nucleotides: TGTGCCAGCAGTGAAAGGGGGAGCCAGAACTCTGGAAACACCATATATTTT. It encodes CASSERGSQNSGNTIYF.

V is TRBV10-2 and J is TRBJ1-2; 11 bases map to TRBD1. The CDR3 sequence is 14 residues long. J was trimmed by 2 bases and V by 6 bases; bases with no gene match: 2. Germline CDR1 reads WSHSY; CDR2 reads SAAADI. The CDR3 sequence is CASSGQGANYGYTF. CDR3 in DNA: TGCGCCAGCAGCGGACAGGGGGCAAACTATGGCTACACCTTC.

This rearrangement joins TRBV7-3 to TRBJ1-1, with D possibly matching TRBD1 (5 bases). Trimming pared 1 base from V and 1 base from J, leaving 10 bases between. The germline CDR1 and CDR2 sequences are SGHTA and FQGTGA. The CDR3 loop spans 15 amino acids. The CDR3 DNA reads TGTGCCAGCAGCTTAAGGCAGGGATCGAACACTGAAGCTTTCTTT. This sequence encodes CASSLRQGSNTEAFF.

This clone appeared a few times. The chain uses TRBV6-1 and TRBJ1-2; D remains ambiguous. The V gene's germline CDR1 is MNHNS and CDR2 SASEGT. V dropped 3 bases and J dropped 7 bases, with 12 bases sitting between them. The CDR3 is 13 residues long. CDR3 sequence: CASSDRRVGGYTF. The CDR3 DNA follows: TGTGCCAGCAGTGATAGGAGGGTTGGTGGCTACACCTTC.

This rearrangement joins TRBV6-2 or TRBV6-3 to TRBJ2-2, with 13 positions matching TRBD2. The CDR3 totals 19 residues. V gave up 2 bases and J gave up 2 bases; unmatched junction bases: 8. The germline gives CDR1 MNHEY, CDR2 SVGEGT. In nucleotides, the CDR3 is TGTGCCAGCAGTTACCCTCCGGGACTAGCGGGACTCAACACCGGGGAGCTGTTTTTT. This codes for CASSYPPGLAGLNTGELFF.

The chain recombines TRBV5-1 with TRBJ2-5; 14 bases are shared with TRBD2. V was pared by 4 bases and J by 4 bases, with 9 bases of the junction left unmatched. Germline values: CDR1 SGHRS, CDR2 YFSETQ. The CDR3 has 17 residues. As DNA, the CDR3 is TGCGCCAGCAGCGAAATACCCGGACTAGCGGGGGGAGAGACCCAGTACTTC. It yields the protein CASSEIPGLAGGETQYF.

V is TRBV7-2 and J is TRBJ2-5, with D hard to call. Germline V CDR1 and CDR2: SGHTA, FQGNSA. The CDR3 is 14 amino acids. Trimming stripped 3 bases from V and 3 bases from J, with 11 bases between. DNA of the CDR3: TGTGCCAGCAGCTTGGGCAGTATGGAAGAGACCCAGTACTTC. It translates to CASSLGSMEETQYF.

This chain uses TRBV6-5 with TRBJ1-5, with D perhaps matching TRBD1 (5 bases). The CDR3 is 13 amino acids. CDR1 is MNHEY and CDR2 is SVGAGI in the germline V gene. V was shortened by 5 bases and J by 5 bases, with 10 bases between the two germline ends. For the CDR3, the DNA is TGTGCCAGCAGTCCAGGGTCCCATCAGCCCCAGCATTTT. Translating it yields CASSPGSHQPQHF.

This chain uses TRBV9 with TRBJ1-3, with D maybe TRBD1 (6 bases). This CDR3 has 15 amino acids. V was shortened by 0 bases and J by 4 bases, with 11 bases between the two germline ends. CDR1 and CDR2 (germline): SGDLS, YYNGEE. The CDR3 sequence is CASSVGSGVGNTIYF. CDR3 coding DNA: TGTGCCAGCAGCGTAGGGTCAGGGGTAGGAAACACCATATATTTT.

This clone was recorded only once. This chain connects TRBV15 to TRBJ1-5; TRBD1 matches 7 bases. The germline V gene has CDR1 LNHNV and CDR2 YYDKDF (reference sequence). V lost 0 bases and J lost 2; bases outside the gene matches: 7. This CDR3 contains 17 residues. The CDR3 spells CATSRDGPTGRNQPQHF. CDR3 nucleotides: TGTGCCACCAGCAGAGATGGACCGACAGGGCGCAATCAGCCCCAGCATTTT. Looking up the rest from reference TRBV15 and TRBJ1-5 gives the full variable domain: DAMVIQNPRYQVTQFGKPVTLSCSQTLNHNVMYWYQQKSSQAPKLLFHYYDKDFNNEADTPDNFQSRRPNTSFCFLDIRSPGLGDTAMYLCATSRDGPTGRNQPQHFGDGTRLSIL.

The gene calls are TRBV7-9 and TRBJ1-2; 12 bases fit TRBD1. CDR1 and CDR2 from the germline V gene are SEHNR and FQNEAQ (reference sequence). Trimming cost V 3 bases and J 7 bases; bases outside gene matches: 3. The CDR3 runs to 14 residues. CDR3 DNA: TGTGCCAGCAGCTTGGGGACAGGGGGCCCTGGCTACACCTTC. Its translation: CASSLGTGGPGYTF.

The genes are TRBV4-2 and TRBJ2-3; 7 bases match TRBD2. This CDR3 comprises 15 residues. The junction had 4 bases not matched to a gene; V was cut back by 0 bases and J by 4 bases. CDR1 LGHNA and CDR2 YNFKEQ come from the germline V gene. As DNA, the CDR3 is TGTGCCAGCAGCCAAGATAGGCTAGCGGCAGATACGCAGTATTTT. Translation: CASSQDRLAADTQYF.

The chain uses TRBV5-5 and TRBJ1-1, with a tentative D call TRBD1 (6 bases). Deletions cut 6 bases from V and 1 base from J, with 13 bases between. The CDR3 length is 14 residues. Germline V CDR1 and CDR2: SGHKS, YYEKEE (reference sequence). The CDR3 sequence is CASNTGYPNTEAFF. The CDR3 coding sequence is TGTGCCAGCAACACAGGGTATCCGAACACTGAAGCTTTCTTT.

This clone showed up just a few times. This chain uses TRBV7-9 with TRBJ1-1; no reliable D call. There are 15 residues in the CDR3. V lost 5 bases to trimming and J lost 5 bases, with 18 bases between them. Germline lookup yields CDR1 SEHNR and CDR2 FQNEAQ (reference sequence). The CDR3 region has the DNA TGTGCCAGCAGCAGGTTCGCGGGTGTTTTGACTGAAGCTTTCTTT. It translates to CASSRFAGVLTEAFF. Complete variable domain (other parts from reference TRBV7-9 and TRBJ1-1): DTGVSQNPRHKITKRGQNVTFRCDPISEHNRLYWYRQTLGQGPEFLTYFQNEAQLEKSRLLSDRFSAERPKGSFSTLEIQRTEQGDSAMYLCASSRFAGVLTEAFFGQGTRLTVV.

The chain links TRBV2 to TRBJ2-7; 7 bases agree with TRBD1. Unmatched junction bases numbered 5, after V lost 6 bases and J lost 3 bases. The germline V gene has CDR1 SNHLY and CDR2 FYNNEI. The CDR3 totals 13 residues. CDR3 loop: CASSRQGVYEQYF. The CDR3 DNA is TGTGCCAGCAGCAGACAGGGTGTCTACGAGCAGTACTTC. The complete variable domain, with remaining parts taken from reference TRBV2 and TRBJ2-7, reads EPEVTQTPSHQVTQMGQEVILRCVPISNHLYFYWYRQILGQKVEFLVSFYNNEISEKSEIFDDQFSVERPDGSNFTLKIRSTKLEDSAMYFCASSRQGVYEQYFGPGTRLTVT.